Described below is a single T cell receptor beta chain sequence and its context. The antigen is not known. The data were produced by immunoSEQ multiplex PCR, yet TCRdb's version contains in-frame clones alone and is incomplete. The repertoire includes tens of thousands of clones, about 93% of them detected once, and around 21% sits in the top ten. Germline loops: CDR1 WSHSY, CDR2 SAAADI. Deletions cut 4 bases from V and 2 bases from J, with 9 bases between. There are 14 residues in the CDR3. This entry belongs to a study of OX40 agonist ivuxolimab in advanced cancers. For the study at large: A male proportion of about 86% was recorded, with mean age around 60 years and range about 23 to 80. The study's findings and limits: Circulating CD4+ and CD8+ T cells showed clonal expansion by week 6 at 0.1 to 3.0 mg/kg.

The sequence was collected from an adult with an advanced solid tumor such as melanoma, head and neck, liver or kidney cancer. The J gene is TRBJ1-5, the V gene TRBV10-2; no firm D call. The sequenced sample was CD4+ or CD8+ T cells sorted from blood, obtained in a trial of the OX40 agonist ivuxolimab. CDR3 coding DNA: TGCGCCAGCAGTGGCCGGGCAGGCAATCAGCCCCAGCATTTT. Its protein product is CASSGRAGNQPQHF.